The next 21 T cell receptor beta chains were all read from a single sample in a study of T-cell memory formation after mild COVID-19. TCRdb re-called the 5' RACE reads with MiXCR, one entry per CDR3 protein. Here the sample spans 400,000 or so distinct CDR3 sequences, 15% to 25% being singletons. Sequenced sample: PBMCs or a T cell subset sorted from them (not recorded which). Receptors were obtained from an adult woman who had mild COVID-19 (a few samples of this study predate the infection). Cell type and time point are not known.

The gene calls are TRBV30 and TRBJ2-2; D may correspond to TRBD1 or TRBD2 (6 bases each). CDR3 length: 15 amino acids. CDR1 is GTSNPN, CDR2 SVGIG, per germline (reference sequence). V lost 4 bases and J 6 bases, leaving 18 bases between the germline ends. Written as DNA, the CDR3 is TGTGCCTGGATGGTCTGGAGGGGGGCCCCCGGGGAGCTGTTTTTT. It translates to CAWMVWRGAPGELFF.

This chain uses TRBV20-1 with TRBJ2-1, with 7 bases aligning to TRBD1. The V segment lost 0 bases and the J segment 3 bases; nucleotides outside the gene matches: 5. Germline V lookup: CDR1 DFQATT, CDR2 SNEGSKA (reference sequence). This CDR3 has 15 amino acids. The CDR3 loop reads CSARDMDRIYNEQFF. The CDR3 DNA reads as TGCAGTGCTAGAGATATGGACAGGATCTACAATGAGCAGTTCTTC.

V is TRBV5-6 and J is TRBJ1-1, with no clear D. CDR1 and CDR2 from the germline V gene are SGHDT and YYEEEE. CDR3 length equals 12 residues. Trimming removed 2 bases at V and 4 bases at J, with 6 bases between. CDR3 sequence reads: CASSFGITEAFF. CDR3 DNA sequence: TGTGCCAGCAGCTTCGGGATCACTGAAGCTTTCTTT.

This clonotype was counted many times. The chain has TRBV6-6 and TRBJ2-1; D gene ambiguous. Germline V gene data show CDR1 as MNHNY and CDR2 as SVGAGI (reference sequence). CDR3 length: 14 amino acids. The germline V and J ends were trimmed by 0 bases and 4 bases, with 7 bases remaining between them. The CDR3 reads CASSYSGNYNEQFF. CDR3 bases: TGTGCCAGCAGTTACTCGGGCAATTACAATGAGCAGTTCTTC.

This clonotype appeared a few times. This chain's CDR3 is CASSPDSSSYNSPLHF. CDR3 nucleotides: TGCGCCAGCAGCCCGGATAGCAGCTCCTATAATTCACCCCTCCACTTT. The chain recombines TRBV4-1 with TRBJ1-6; D remains unclear. Per the germline V gene, CDR1 is MGHRA and CDR2 is YSYEKL. The V and J ends lost 4 bases and 0 bases respectively, with 10 bases between them. The CDR3 consists of 16 residues.

The CDR3 bases are TGTGCCAGCAGTTTAAGGGGAGGGGCTAACTCCTACGAGCAGTACTTC. Encoded protein: CASSLRGGANSYEQYF. The chain combines TRBV27 with TRBJ2-7; TRBD2 matches at 7 bases. The germline gives CDR1 MNHEY, CDR2 SMNVEV (reference sequence). The CDR3 covers 16 residues. The trim removed 2 bases at V and 0 bases at J, leaving 7 bases unmatched.

The table lists this clonotype with a few counts. The V and J genes are TRBV3-1 and TRBJ2-2; 7 bases agree with TRBD1. The CDR3 is 14 residues long. Per the germline V gene, CDR1 is LGHDT and CDR2 is YNNKEL (reference sequence). V lost 6 bases and J lost 5; bases outside the gene matches: 6. The CDR3 DNA follows: TGTGCCAGCAGACAACAGGGGAGTACCGGGGAGCTGTTTTTT. Translation: CASRQQGSTGELFF. Filled out from reference TRBV3-1 and TRBJ2-2, the complete variable domain reads DTAVSQTPKYLVTQMGNDKSIKCEQNLGHDTMYWYKQDSKKFLKIMFSYNNKELIINETVPNRFSPKSPDKAHLNLHINSLELGDSAVYFCASRQQGSTGELFFGEGSRLTVL.

This rearrangement joins TRBV20-1 to TRBJ2-3; 8 nucleotides match TRBD1. Germline V lookup: CDR1 DFQATT, CDR2 SNEGSKA (reference sequence). The ends lost 0 bases at V and 2 bases at J; junction bases unmatched: 4. This CDR3 is built from 15 residues. The CDR3 DNA reads TGCAGTGCTAGAGATGAGGACAGGGACACAGATACGCAGTATTTT. This codes for CSARDEDRDTDTQYF.

The V call is TRBV14, the J call TRBJ2-5; D might be TRBD2 (7 bases). The V end lost 2 bases, the J end lost 5 bases, and 15 bases lay between the germline ends. The germline V gene encodes CDR1 SGHDN and CDR2 FVKESK. This CDR3 spans 15 amino acids. The CDR3 DNA reads as TGTGCCAGCAGCCAACCAGGCGGGGGCGGTGAGACCCAGTACTTC. It codes for CASSQPGGGGETQYF. Combining the CDR3 with reference TRBV14 and TRBJ2-5 gives the whole variable domain EAGVTQFPSHSVIEKGQTVTLRCDPISGHDNLYWYRRVMGKEIKFLLHFVKESKQDESGMPNNRFLAERTGGTYSTLKVQPAELEDSGVYFCASSQPGGGGETQYFGPGTRLLVL.

This clonotype was seen more than once but under ten times. The chain recombines TRBV18 with TRBJ2-1, with 13 bases lining up with TRBD2. The J segment lost 3 bases and the V segment lost 3 bases, leaving 11 bases of the junction unmatched. This CDR3 region has 19 residues. In germline, CDR1 is KGHSH, CDR2 LQKENI. The chain's CDR3 is CASSPGLAGIPLLYNEQFF. CDR3 coding DNA: TGTGCCAGCTCACCGGGACTAGCGGGAATCCCCCTCCTCTACAATGAGCAGTTCTTC.

This clonotype came up a few times. The chain links TRBV6-5 to TRBJ2-1, with 8 bases fitting TRBD1. Germline V lookup: CDR1 MNHEY, CDR2 SVGAGI. After removal of 2 bases from V and 9 bases from J, the junction contained 9 bases not matched to a gene. The CDR3 is 15 amino acids. CDR3 DNA sequence: TGTGCCAGCAGTTACGGGGCAGGGGGCAGGGGTGAGCAGTTCTTC. The encoded protein is CASSYGAGGRGEQFF.

The table lists this clonotype with a few counts. The rearrangement uses TRBV7-2 and TRBJ2-1; 8 nucleotides agree with TRBD2. With V trimmed by 1 base and J by 12 bases, 8 bases remained unmatched. CDR1 and CDR2 (germline): SGHTA, FQGNSA. The CDR3 covers 14 residues. The CDR3 sequence: CASSLGMGAGGQFF. The DNA of the CDR3 is TGTGCCAGCAGCTTAGGGATGGGTGCGGGAGGGCAGTTCTTC.

V is TRBV15 and J is TRBJ2-2, with D perhaps TRBD1 (7 bases). Deletions cut 4 bases from V and 5 bases from J, with 8 bases between. This CDR3 has 13 amino acids. CDR1 and CDR2 (germline): LNHNV, YYDKDF (reference sequence). The DNA for the CDR3 is TGTGCCACCAGCACAGGGGGGACCGGGGAGCTGTTTTTT. Protein: CATSTGGTGELFF. Variable domain in full (rest from reference TRBV15 and TRBJ2-2): DAMVIQNPRYQVTQFGKPVTLSCSQTLNHNVMYWYQQKSSQAPKLLFHYYDKDFNNEADTPDNFQSRRPNTSFCFLDIRSPGLGDTAMYLCATSTGGTGELFFGEGSRLTVL.

The rearrangement uses TRBV14 and TRBJ2-3; the match to TRBD1 covers 9 bases. This CDR3 has 15 amino acids. Unmatched junction bases numbered 4, after V lost 2 bases and J lost 4 bases. CDR1 SGHDN and CDR2 FVKESK come from the germline V gene. CDR3 nucleotides: TGTGCCAGCAGCCAAAACAGGGGGCGCGCAGATACGCAGTATTTT. Translating it yields CASSQNRGRADTQYF.

This clonotype was seen more than once but under ten times. The V and J genes are TRBV27 and TRBJ2-7, with 15 nucleotides matching TRBD2. Germline V gives CDR1 MNHEY, CDR2 SMNVEV (reference sequence). V lost 5 bases and J lost 5; bases outside the gene matches: 4. This CDR3 is built from 15 residues. This CDR3 reads CASSPGTSGRNEQYF. In DNA, the CDR3 is TGTGCCAGCAGTCCTGGGACTAGCGGGAGGAACGAGCAGTACTTC.

The chain employs TRBV5-6 and TRBJ1-2; 7 positions match TRBD1. This CDR3 region has 16 residues. CDR1 and CDR2 (germline): SGHDT, YYEEEE. With 4 bases clipped from V and 3 bases from J, the junction kept 12 bases outside the gene matches. In DNA form, the CDR3 reads TGTGCCAGCAGCGGGGGACAGTCCAGAGGGCACTATGGCTACACCTTC. Its translation is CASSGGQSRGHYGYTF.

This clonotype was counted a few times. The DNA of the CDR3 is TGCGCCAGCAGCTTGGCGGGGGACCAGCAGTATTTT. Protein product: CASSLAGDQQYF. The chain joins TRBV5-1 to TRBJ2-3, with D perhaps TRBD2 (6 bases). The germline V and J ends were trimmed by 0 bases and 11 bases, with 10 bases remaining between them. The CDR3 consists of 12 residues. The V gene's germline CDR1 is SGHRS and CDR2 YFSETQ.

This clonotype was detected only a few times. The rearrangement links TRBV6-4 to TRBJ1-2, with D perhaps TRBD1 (6 bases). Trimming removed 0 bases from V and 8 bases from J, with 16 bases in between. This CDR3 comprises 15 residues. CDR1 is MRHNA and CDR2 is SNTAGT in the germline V gene. CDR3 loop: CASSDSERGIEGYTF. CDR3 coding DNA: TGTGCCAGCAGTGACTCCGAAAGGGGGATAGAGGGCTACACCTTC.

V usage is TRBV27 and J usage is TRBJ2-2; the match to TRBD2 covers 9 bases. Unmatched junction bases numbered 8, after V lost 3 bases and J lost 0 bases. Germline loops: CDR1 MNHEY, CDR2 SMNVEV (reference sequence). The CDR3 extends over 18 amino acids. CDR3 DNA: TGTGCCAGCAGTTTGGTTAGCGGGGGTTGGGCGAACACCGGGGAGCTGTTTTTT. Translation: CASSLVSGGWANTGELFF.

The chain employs TRBV6-5 and TRBJ1-4; D gene ambiguous. The germline CDR1 and CDR2 sequences are MNHEY and SVGAGI. V was trimmed by 2 bases and J by 8 bases, leaving 12 bases between them. This CDR3 is 14 amino acids long. The CDR3 DNA sequence: TGTGCCAGCAGTTACAGCGTTTTCGGGGAAAAACTGTTTTTT. It specifies CASSYSVFGEKLFF.

This clonotype was picked up a small number of times. The chain has TRBV10-3 and TRBJ2-5; D not resolved. The V and J ends lost 6 bases and 2 bases respectively, with 16 bases between them. CDR1 ENHRY and CDR2 SYGVKD come from the germline V gene. The length of the CDR3 is 15 residues. CDR3 in DNA: TGTGCCATCAGCCCTGTTAGGCCAGCTCAAGAGACCCAGTACTTC. Its protein is CAISPVRPAQETQYF.